Shown below are 11 T cell receptor beta chains from a single sample sequenced in a study of cytomegalovirus exposure and HLA in healthy donors. 60 Vbeta and 13 Jbeta primers were used in PCR. TCRdb's table, derived via immunoSEQ multiplex PCR, lists solely in-frame clones and lacks some. This table has about 100,000 clones, approximately 70% appearing once. The sequencing input was PBMCs. The receptor source for this set is a woman aged 18-30 years in good health and CMV-seropositive.

The rearrangement joins TRBV19 to TRBJ2-1; TRBD2 matches at 10 bases. CDR1 LNHDA and CDR2 SQIVND come from the germline V gene (reference sequence). J gave up 6 bases and V 2 bases, and 4 bases lay outside the gene matches. This CDR3 spans 15 amino acids. CDR3 in DNA: TGTGCCAGTAGTATAACCAGCGGGAGGGCCAATGAGCAGTTCTTC. This gives the protein CASSITSGRANEQFF.

This chain links TRBV5-8 with TRBJ2-7; 7 bases map to TRBD2. J was trimmed by 4 bases and V by 0 bases; bases with no gene match: 7. The germline CDR1 and CDR2 sequences are SGHTS and YDEGEE. The CDR3 spans 15 residues. The CDR3 here is CASSLVWGGSYEQYF. In nucleotides, the CDR3 is TGTGCCAGCAGCTTGGTTTGGGGGGGGTCATACGAGCAGTACTTC.

This clone was seen at least ten times. The chain links TRBV6-5 to TRBJ1-4; D uncertain. This CDR3 has 16 residues. Trimming left V 2 bases short and J 7 bases short, with 17 bases between. Germline-derived CDR1 and CDR2 are MNHEY and SVGAGI. CDR3 DNA sequence: TGTGCCAGCAGTTACGGGCGAGTCGGGAACGGTGAAAAACTGTTTTTT. Translating gives CASSYGRVGNGEKLFF.

The rearrangement uses TRBV14 and TRBJ2-1, with TRBD2 identical over 12 bases. The CDR3 contains 16 residues. Losses at the gene ends were 6 bases for V and 0 bases for J; bases not matched to a gene: 3. Germline CDR1 and CDR2: SGHDN and FVKESK. CDR3 coding DNA: TGTGCCAGCAGTCGGACTAGCGGGGCCTCCTACAATGAGCAGTTCTTC. Amino acid sequence: CASSRTSGASYNEQFF.

V gene TRBV19 combines with J gene TRBJ1-1, with a possible D match to TRBD1 (6 bases). Germline CDR1 reads LNHDA; CDR2 reads SQIVND (reference sequence). V dropped 5 bases and J dropped 4 bases, with 14 bases sitting between them. The CDR3 totals 14 residues. CDR3 DNA sequence: TGTGCCAGTAGTCTGGGGGCGCTGGGCACTGAAGCTTTCTTT. This sequence encodes CASSLGALGTEAFF.

This clone has just a few counts. The chain has TRBV11-1 and TRBJ2-7, with D perhaps matching TRBD1 (5 bases). Germline values: CDR1 SGHAT, CDR2 FQDESV (reference sequence). The CDR3 length is 14 residues. Deletions cut 5 bases from V and 1 base from J, with 12 bases between. As DNA, the CDR3 is TGTGCCAGCAGCAACAGGCGAGTATCCTACGAGCAGTACTTC. This encodes CASSNRRVSYEQYF.

The chain joins TRBV27 to TRBJ2-5; no clear D. The J call may be wrong; the DNA end is better matched by TRBJ2-7. The CDR3 has 11 amino acids. Germline V CDR1 and CDR2: MNHEY, SMNVEV (reference sequence). The CDR3 nucleotides are TGTGCCAGCAGTTTATCCTACGAGCAGTACTTC. Translating it yields CASSLSYEQYF.

The CDR3 region is CASSPPGTGNQPQHF. CDR3 nucleotide sequence: TGTGCCAGCAGTCCTCCGGGGACAGGCAATCAGCCCCAGCATTTT. This chain connects TRBV28 to TRBJ1-5; 7 bases align to TRBD1. Losses at the gene ends were 5 bases for V and 2 bases for J; bases not matched to a gene: 6. The CDR3 is 15 amino acids. Germline V gives CDR1 MDHEN, CDR2 SYDVKM.

V usage is TRBV10-3 and J usage is TRBJ2-5, with a weak D call TRBD2 (6 bases). The germline V and J ends were trimmed by 0 bases and 11 bases, with 7 bases remaining between them. Per germline, CDR1 ENHRY and CDR2 SYGVKD. The CDR3 spans 11 residues. CDR3 DNA sequence: TGTGCCATCAGTGAGTCGGCGGGACAGTACTTC. Residues: CAISESAGQYF.

The J gene is TRBJ2-7, the V gene TRBV4-3; no clear D. This CDR3 contains 14 residues. Trimming took 1 base from V and 0 from J, leaving 7 bases between them. Germline lookup yields CDR1 LGHNA and CDR2 YSLEER. The CDR3 protein is CASSQAPSSYEQYF. The DNA for the CDR3 is TGCGCCAGCAGCCAAGCCCCTAGCTCCTACGAGCAGTACTTC.

The chain recombines TRBV4-3 with TRBJ1-1, with 7 positions matching TRBD1. The germline V gene has CDR1 LGHNA and CDR2 YSLEER. The CDR3 runs to 18 residues. V dropped 0 bases and J dropped 0; count of bases not matched to a gene: 10. Here the CDR3 DNA reads TGCGCCAGCAGCCAAGAAAGGTTAGGGGGCGAACTGAACACTGAAGCTTTCTTT. As protein: CASSQERLGGELNTEAFF.